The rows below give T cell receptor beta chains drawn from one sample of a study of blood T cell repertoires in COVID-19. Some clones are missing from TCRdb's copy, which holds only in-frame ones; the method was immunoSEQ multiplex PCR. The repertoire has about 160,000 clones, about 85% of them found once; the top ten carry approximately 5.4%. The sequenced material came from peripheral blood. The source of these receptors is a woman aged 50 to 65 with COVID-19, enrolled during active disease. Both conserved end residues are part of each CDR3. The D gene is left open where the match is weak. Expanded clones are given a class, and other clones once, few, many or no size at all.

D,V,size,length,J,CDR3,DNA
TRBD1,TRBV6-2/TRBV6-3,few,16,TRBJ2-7,CASSSHAGQGRYEQYF,TGTGCCAGCAGTTCCCATGCGGGACAGGGTAGGTACGAGCAGTACTTC
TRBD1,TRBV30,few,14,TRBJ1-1,CAWNRQGMNTEAFF,TGTGCCTGGAACCGACAGGGGATGAACACTGAAGCTTTCTTT
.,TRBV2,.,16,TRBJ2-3,CASSEAKGWGTDTQYF,TGTGCCAGCAGTGAAGCGAAGGGGTGGGGCACAGATACGCAGTATTTT
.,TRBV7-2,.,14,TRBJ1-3,CASSLGLSGNTIYF,TGTGCCAGCAGCTTGGGACTTTCTGGAAACACCATATATTTT
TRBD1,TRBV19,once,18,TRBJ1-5,CASNAARSGQYYNQPQHF,TGTGCCAGTAACGCCGCCAGATCGGGACAGTACTATAATCAGCCCCAGCATTTT
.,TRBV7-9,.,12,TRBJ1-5,CASSSGRQPQHF,TGTGCCAGCAGCTCGGGGAGGCAGCCCCAGCATTTT
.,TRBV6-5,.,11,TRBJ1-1,CASTSFTEAFF,TGTGCCAGCACCTCGTTCACTGAAGCTTTCTTT
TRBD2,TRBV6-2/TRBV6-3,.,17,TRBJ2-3,CASSFFWTSGGTDTQYF,TGTGCCAGCAGTTTCTTTTGGACTAGCGGGGGCACAGATACGCAGTATTTT
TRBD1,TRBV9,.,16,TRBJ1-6,CASSISGTGPNSPLHF,TGTGCCAGCAGTATATCCGGGACAGGGCCAAATTCACCCCTCCACTTT
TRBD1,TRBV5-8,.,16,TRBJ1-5,CASSLVTGGYNQPQHF,TGTGCCAGCAGCTTGGTTACAGGGGGATACAATCAGCCCCAGCATTTT
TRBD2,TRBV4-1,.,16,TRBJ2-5,CASSPGASGGQETQYF,TGCGCCAGCAGCCCGGGGGCTAGCGGGGGTCAAGAGACCCAGTACTTC
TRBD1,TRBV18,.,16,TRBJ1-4,CASSQGQGGTNEKLFF,TGTGCCAGCTCTCAGGGACAGGGTGGAACTAATGAAAAACTGTTTTTT
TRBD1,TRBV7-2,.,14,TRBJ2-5,CASSPRQGRETQYF,TGTGCCAGCAGCCCCCGACAGGGCCGGGAGACCCAGTACTTC
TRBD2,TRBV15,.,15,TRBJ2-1,CATSRTGTSGEEQFF,TGTGCCACCAGCCGAACCGGGACTAGCGGGGAAGAGCAGTTCTTC
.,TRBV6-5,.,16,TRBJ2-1,CASSYSAQGPYNEQFF,TGTGCCAGCAGTTACTCGGCGCAGGGTCCCTACAATGAGCAGTTCTTC
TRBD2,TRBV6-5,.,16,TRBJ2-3,CASSYSSGGATDTQYF,TGTGCCAGCAGTTACTCTAGCGGGGGGGCGACAGATACGCAGTATTTT
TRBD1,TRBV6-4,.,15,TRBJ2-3,CASSGQGADTDTQYF,TGTGCCAGCAGTGGACAGGGGGCGGACACAGATACGCAGTATTTT
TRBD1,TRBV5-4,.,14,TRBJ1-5,CASSSGQENQPQHF,TGTGCCAGCAGCTCCGGACAGGAGAATCAGCCCCAGCATTTT
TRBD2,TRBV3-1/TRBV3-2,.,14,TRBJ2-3,CASSQGLATDTQYF,TGTGCCAGCAGCCAGGGACTAGCGACAGATACGCAGTATTTT
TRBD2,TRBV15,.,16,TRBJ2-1,CATSRVAGGPRNEQFF,TGTGCCACCAGCAGAGTGGCGGGGGGGCCCCGCAATGAGCAGTTCTTC
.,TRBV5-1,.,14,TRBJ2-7,CASSLRSPAYEQYF,TGCGCCAGCAGCTTGCGATCACCGGCCTACGAGCAGTACTTC
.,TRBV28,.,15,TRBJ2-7,CASSPHTLSVDEQYF,TGTGCCAGCAGTCCCCATACCCTCAGCGTCGACGAGCAGTACTTC
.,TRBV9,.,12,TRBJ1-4,CASSVGDEKLFF,TGTGCCAGCAGCGTCGGGGATGAAAAACTGTTTTTT
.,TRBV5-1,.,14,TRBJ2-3,CASSLGLSTDTQYF,TGCGCCAGCAGCTTGGGACTCTCCACAGATACGCAGTATTTT
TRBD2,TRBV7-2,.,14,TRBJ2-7,CASSRTSGPYEQYF,TGTGCCAGCAGCCGGACTAGCGGCCCCTACGAGCAGTACTTC
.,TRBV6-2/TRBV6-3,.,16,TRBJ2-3,CASSYSASEGADTQYF,TGTGCCAGCAGTTATTCCGCTAGCGAGGGCGCAGATACGCAGTATTTT
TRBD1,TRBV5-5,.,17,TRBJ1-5,CASSLGVDRASNQPQHF,TGTGCCAGCAGCTTGGGGGTCGACAGGGCCAGCAATCAGCCCCAGCATTTT
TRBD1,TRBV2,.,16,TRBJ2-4,CASRERTGGSKNIQYF,TGTGCCAGCAGGGAAAGGACAGGGGGTTCCAAAAACATTCAGTACTTC
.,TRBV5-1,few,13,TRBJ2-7,CASSRQGSYEQYF,TGCGCCAGCAGCCGTCAGGGCTCCTACGAGCAGTACTTC
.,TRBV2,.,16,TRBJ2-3,CASSEALIPGADTQYF,TGTGCCAGCAGTGAAGCGCTAATCCCCGGGGCAGATACGCAGTATTTT
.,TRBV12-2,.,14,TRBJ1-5,CASRLGRSGRAQHF,TGTGCAAGTCGCTTAGGGCGGAGCGGGAGGGCCCAGCATTTT
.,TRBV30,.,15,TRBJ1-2,CAWSVPGGWSYGYTF,TGTGCCTGGAGTGTACCGGGGGGCTGGTCCTATGGCTACACCTTC
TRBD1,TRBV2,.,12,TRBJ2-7,CASVDRGDEQYF,TGTGCCAGCGTGGACAGGGGGGACGAGCAGTACTTC
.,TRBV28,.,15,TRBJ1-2,CASSPPGRGDYGYTF,TGTGCCAGCAGCCCTCCCGGAAGGGGCGATTATGGCTACACCTTC
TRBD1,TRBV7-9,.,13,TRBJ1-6,CASRSTGASPLHF,TGTGCCAGCAGGTCTACAGGGGCTTCACCCCTCCACTTT
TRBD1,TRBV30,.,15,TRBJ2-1,CAWSVKGQGYNEQFF,TGTGCCTGGAGTGTAAAGGGACAGGGCTACAATGAGCAGTTCTTC
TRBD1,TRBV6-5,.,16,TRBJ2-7,CASSYGLGQGAYEQYF,TGTGCCAGCAGTTATGGGTTGGGACAGGGGGCCTACGAGCAGTACTTC
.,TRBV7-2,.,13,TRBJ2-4,CASSSPPRNIQYF,TGTGCCAGCAGCTCACCCCCCAGAAACATTCAGTACTTC
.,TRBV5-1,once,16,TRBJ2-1,CASSTRDWGRGGEQFF,TGCGCCAGCAGTACCCGGGACTGGGGTAGGGGCGGTGAGCAGTTCTTC
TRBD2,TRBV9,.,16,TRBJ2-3,CASSVDSGGRTDTQYF,TGTGCCAGCAGCGTAGATAGCGGGGGGCGCACAGATACGCAGTATTTT
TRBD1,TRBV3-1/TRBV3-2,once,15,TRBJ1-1,CASSYYDRDDTEAFF,TGTGCCAGCAGCTACTACGACAGGGACGACACTGAAGCTTTCTTT
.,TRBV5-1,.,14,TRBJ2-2,CASSLERNTGELFF,TGCGCCAGCAGCTTGGAGCGGAACACCGGGGAGCTGTTTTTT
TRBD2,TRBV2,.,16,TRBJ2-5,CASIEGLGLTRETQYF,TGTGCCAGCATCGAAGGGTTGGGACTAACGCGGGAGACCCAGTACTTC
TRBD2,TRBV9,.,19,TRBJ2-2,CASSVALLAGAVSTGELFF,TGTGCCAGCAGCGTAGCTTTACTAGCGGGGGCCGTGAGCACCGGGGAGCTGTTTTTT
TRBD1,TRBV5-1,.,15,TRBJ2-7,CASSSDGQGIHEQYF,TGCGCCAGCAGTTCGGACGGACAGGGTATCCACGAGCAGTACTTC
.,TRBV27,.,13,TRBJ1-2,CASSRQFNYGYTF,TGTGCCAGCAGTCGTCAGTTTAACTATGGCTACACCTTC
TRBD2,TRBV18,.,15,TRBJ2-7,CASSPAGGMSYEQYF,TGTGCCAGCTCACCGGCCGGGGGGATGTCCTACGAGCAGTACTTC
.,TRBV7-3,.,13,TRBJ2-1,CASSFRVTDEQFF,TGTGCCAGCAGCTTTCGTGTTACTGATGAGCAGTTCTTC
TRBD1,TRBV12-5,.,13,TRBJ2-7,CASGLPVTGVQYF,TGTGCTAGTGGTTTGCCTGTTACAGGGGTTCAGTACTTC